Given below is one TCR beta chain in context. Its antigen is not identified. This entry comes from a study of blood T cells in healthy people across ages. Trimming stripped 6 bases from V and 0 bases from J, with 12 bases between. Germline assignment: CDR1 LNHDA and CDR2 SQIVND (reference sequence). The CDR3 sequence is 15 residues long. Each donor had around 9.8 milliliters of peripheral blood drawn. Study conclusions and caveats: Older age coincided with a roughly linear decline in TCR beta diversity per million T cells.

Together with a sample-barcoded 5' primer, a J-beta primer mix was included in a second PCR lasting about 7 to 11 cycles. MiXCR, applied by TCRdb to the 5' RACE reads, yields one record per CDR3 protein. The sample consists of about 640,000 distinct CDR3 sequences, under 70% of them appearing once. The receptor comes from a man aged 55 to 70 in good health. The V gene is TRBV19, the J gene TRBJ2-1; D remains unclear. The sequencing input was blood. Here the CDR3 reads CASRSTVSSYNEQFF. CDR3 coding DNA: TGTGCCAGTAGATCCACCGTCTCCTCCTACAATGAGCAGTTCTTC.